A single sample gave rise to the 11 T cell receptor beta chains below, sequenced in a study of blood T cell repertoires in COVID-19. This table comes from immunoSEQ multiplex PCR, and its TCRdb copy is limited to in-frame clones, with some not included. The data show 52,000 or so clones, 86% seen once. The sample was peripheral blood. These receptors all come from a human donor in a cohort sampled during active COVID-19.

The chain is built from TRBV28 and TRBJ2-2; 7 positions match TRBD1. Germline V gene lookup returns CDR1 MDHEN and CDR2 SYDVKM. The V segment lost 10 bases and the J segment 7 bases; nucleotides outside the gene matches: 9. The length of the CDR3 is 13 residues. The CDR3 bases are TGTGCCACCGGCGACAGGGTCGACGGGGAGCTGTTTTTT. This sequence encodes CATGDRVDGELFF. Using reference TRBV28 and TRBJ2-2 for the parts outside the CDR3, the full variable domain is DVKVTQSSRYLVKRTGEKVFLECVQDMDHENMFWYRQDPGLGLRLIYFSYDVKMKEKGDIPEGYSVSREKKERFSLILESASTNQTSMYLCATGDRVDGELFFGEGSRLTVL.

This clone was picked up one time. The chain employs TRBV5-1 and TRBJ1-4, with 9 nucleotides matching TRBD1. The CDR3 covers 15 residues. J was trimmed by 4 bases and V by 3 bases; bases with no gene match: 4. Looked up from germline, CDR1 is SGHRS and CDR2 is YFSETQ. Here the CDR3 reads CASSSTGGLNEKLFF. The CDR3 region has the DNA TGCGCCAGCAGCTCGACAGGGGGTCTTAATGAAAAACTGTTTTTT.

This clone was seen only once. This chain links TRBV5-1 with TRBJ2-4; possible D gene TRBD1, 5 bases. Germline V gene lookup returns CDR1 SGHRS and CDR2 YFSETQ. This CDR3 comprises 16 residues. V was shortened by 0 bases and J by 3 bases, with 13 bases between the two germline ends. CDR3 DNA: TGCGCCAGCAGCTTGGGTGGGGCATCGGGCAAAAACATTCAGTACTTC. It encodes CASSLGGASGKNIQYF.

The V and J genes are TRBV2 and TRBJ1-1, with 8 bases lining up with TRBD1. V lost 4 bases, J lost 5 bases, and 9 bases stayed unmatched. CDR1 is SNHLY and CDR2 is FYNNEI in the germline V gene. CDR3 length: 15 amino acids. CDR3 bases: TGTGCCAGCAGTGCGCTAGGACAGGGAATTACTGAAGCTTTCTTT. Its translation is CASSALGQGITEAFF.

This chain uses TRBV7-9 with TRBJ1-2; D gene ambiguous. CDR1 and CDR2 from the germline V gene are SEHNR and FQNEAQ (reference sequence). V gave up 1 base and J gave up 3 bases, with 12 bases separating them. This CDR3 has 15 amino acids. The CDR3 spells CASSLDVPGYYGYTF. CDR3 bases: TGTGCCAGCAGCTTAGATGTGCCGGGGTACTATGGCTACACCTTC.

This clone was observed a handful of times. The chain joins TRBV7-2 to TRBJ1-2; 7 bases fit TRBD1. V gave up 5 bases and J gave up 4 bases; unmatched junction bases: 4. The CDR3 is made up of 13 amino acids. The V gene's germline CDR1 is SGHTA and CDR2 FQGNSA. The CDR3 spells CASSMRQGYGYTF. The CDR3 bases are TGTGCCAGCAGCATGAGACAGGGCTATGGCTACACCTTC.

V usage is TRBV10-2 and J usage is TRBJ2-2; perhaps TRBD2 as D (7 bases). Trimming stripped 5 bases from V and 7 bases from J, with 11 bases between. CDR3 length: 13 amino acids. Germline-derived CDR1 and CDR2 are WSHSY and SAAADI. The CDR3 region has the DNA TGCGCCAGCAGTCCTAGGGGGGGCGGGGAGCTGTTTTTT. Translating it yields CASSPRGGGELFF.

The rearrangement links TRBV2 to TRBJ2-5; possible D gene TRBD2, 6 bases. Germline CDR1 reads SNHLY; CDR2 reads FYNNEI. V shed 2 bases and J shed 4 bases, with 14 bases lying between them. CDR3 length: 15 amino acids. The CDR3 here is CASSEISQGGETQYF. For the CDR3, the DNA is TGTGCCAGCAGTGAAATTAGTCAGGGAGGAGAGACCCAGTACTTC. Combining the CDR3 with reference TRBV2 and TRBJ2-5 gives the whole variable domain EPEVTQTPSHQVTQMGQEVILRCVPISNHLYFYWYRQILGQKVEFLVSFYNNEISEKSEIFDDQFSVERPDGSNFTLKIRSTKLEDSAMYFCASSEISQGGETQYFGPGTRLLVL.

This chain joins TRBV28 and TRBJ2-7; TRBD2 matches 16 bases. The CDR3 runs to 15 residues. Germline CDR1 is MDHEN and CDR2 is SYDVKM. The trim removed 4 bases at V and 4 bases at J, leaving 1 base unmatched. The CDR3 bases are TGTGCCAGCAGTTCGGGACTAGCGGGAGGGTACGAGCAGTACTTC. Protein: CASSSGLAGGYEQYF.

The gene calls are TRBV6-5 and TRBJ1-2; 8 nucleotides match TRBD1. The CDR3 loop spans 15 amino acids. Germline V gene sequence: CDR1 MNHEY, CDR2 SVGAGI. V gave up 7 bases and J gave up 7 bases; unmatched junction bases: 14. Here the CDR3 DNA reads TGTGCCAGCATTCGGGGGGCAGGGGGCCTAGGTGGCTACACCTTC. This encodes CASIRGAGGLGGYTF.

This clone was seen a single time. V gene TRBV7-9 combines with J gene TRBJ2-1, with D tentatively TRBD2 (6 bases). The germline CDR1 and CDR2 sequences are SEHNR and FQNEAQ (reference sequence). This CDR3 spans 15 amino acids. Trimming pared 3 bases from V and 3 bases from J, leaving 12 bases between. Here the CDR3 reads CASSLRGQVYNEQFF. In nucleotides, the CDR3 is TGTGCCAGCAGCTTGCGGGGCCAGGTCTACAATGAGCAGTTCTTC. The full variable domain, rest sourced from reference TRBV7-9 and TRBJ2-1, is DTGVSQNPRHKITKRGQNVTFRCDPISEHNRLYWYRQTLGQGPEFLTYFQNEAQLEKSRLLSDRFSAERPKGSFSTLEIQRTEQGDSAMYLCASSLRGQVYNEQFFGPGTRLTVL.